One and the same sample provided the 21 T cell receptor beta chains below, sequenced in a study of T-cell reconstitution after alpha-beta-depleted transplantation in children. TCRbeta library preparation incorporated unique molecular identifiers. TCRdb redid the calling of the PCR reads with MiXCR, one entry per CDR3 protein. The table includes approximately 350,000 distinct CDR3 sequences, roughly 15% detected once. Material: PBMCs, obtained from the stem cell graft. Receptors were obtained from a human donor who donated a stem cell graft to a child with Fanconi anemia.

The chain carries TRBV5-1 and TRBJ2-1, with a weak D call TRBD1 (6 bases). The V and J ends lost 0 bases and 7 bases respectively, with 14 bases between them. Looked up from germline, CDR1 is SGHRS and CDR2 is YFSETQ. There are 15 residues in the CDR3. In DNA, the CDR3 is TGCGCCAGCAGCTTGGCCCCAGGGGCAGAGAATGAGCAGTTCTTC. It translates to CASSLAPGAENEQFF. The variable domain in full, with the rest retrieved from reference TRBV5-1 and TRBJ2-1, is KAGVTQTPRYLIKTRGQQVTLSCSPISGHRSVSWYQQTPGQGLQFLFEYFSETQRNKGNFPGRFSGRQFSNSRSEMNVSTLELGDSALYLCASSLAPGAENEQFFGPGTRLTVL.

The chain recombines TRBV28 with TRBJ1-2; D is undetermined. CDR3 length equals 13 residues. V gave up 3 bases and J gave up 5 bases, with 10 bases separating them. The germline V gene has CDR1 MDHEN and CDR2 SYDVKM. Here the CDR3 DNA reads TGTGCCAGCAGTTTGGCTCGGAGGTATGGCTACACCTTC. It translates to CASSLARRYGYTF.

The chain uses TRBV11-2 and TRBJ2-3, with D perhaps matching TRBD2 (6 bases). V shed 5 bases and J shed 3 bases, with 18 bases lying between them. CDR1 SGHAT and CDR2 FQNNGV come from the germline V gene. This CDR3 has 16 amino acids. Here the CDR3 reads CASSPFPGRSTDTQYF. The CDR3 nucleotides read TGTGCCAGCAGCCCCTTTCCCGGGAGATCAACAGATACGCAGTATTTT. The variable domain in full, completed from reference TRBV11-2 and TRBJ2-3, reads EAGVAQSPRYKIIEKRQSVAFWCNPISGHATLYWYQQILGQGPKLLIQFQNNGVVDDSQLPKDRFSAERLKGVDSTLKIQPAKLEDSAVYLCASSPFPGRSTDTQYFGPGTRLTVL.

In its sample, this clonotype was seen a few times. The V call is TRBV6-2 or TRBV6-3, the J call TRBJ1-2; possibly TRBD1 for D (5 bases). Germline assignment: CDR1 MNHEY and CDR2 SVGEGT. The CDR3 has 12 residues. The V end was cut by 2 bases, the J end by 10 bases, with 11 bases between. The chain's CDR3 is CASSYQRGTYTF. DNA for the CDR3: TGTGCCAGCAGTTACCAACGGGGCACCTACACCTTC.

A remark on this clonotype: The conserved phenylalanine or tryptophan normally closing the CDR3 is absent here, so this likely arose from a read error. The chain employs TRBV5-1 and TRBJ1-4, with a weak D call TRBD1 (5 bases). CDR3 length: 14 amino acids. Per the germline V gene, CDR1 is SGHRS and CDR2 is YFSETQ. V lost 1 base and J lost 3, with 7 bases in between. In DNA form, the CDR3 reads TGCGCCAGCAGCTTGTGGGGGTCTAATGAAAAACTGTTTTAT. Translation gives CASSLWGSNEKLFY.

The rearrangement joins TRBV6-2 or TRBV6-3 to TRBJ2-1; 14 bases agree with TRBD2. The V segment lost 5 bases and the J segment 7 bases; nucleotides outside the gene matches: 7. This CDR3 has 16 amino acids. The V gene's germline CDR1 is MNHEY and CDR2 SVGEGT. The DNA for the CDR3 is TGTGCCAGCAGTCGACTAGCGGGGGGGCATGGTAATGAGCAGTTCTTC. Translated, it gives CASSRLAGGHGNEQFF.

This clonotype has just a few counts. The genes are TRBV9 and TRBJ1-1, with 10 bases fitting TRBD1. J lost 3 bases, V lost 4 bases, and 3 bases had no gene match. CDR3 length: 14 amino acids. Germline V gives CDR1 SGDLS, CDR2 YYNGEE. CDR3 residues: CASSTGQGDTEAFF. CDR3 DNA: TGTGCCAGCAGCACCGGACAGGGGGACACTGAAGCTTTCTTT.

The rearrangement uses TRBV5-1 and TRBJ2-7, with no clear D. CDR1 and CDR2 from the germline V gene are SGHRS and YFSETQ. The ends were cut back, 6 bases at V and 0 bases at J, with 13 bases in the middle. The CDR3 loop spans 14 amino acids. The DNA of the CDR3 is TGCGCCAGCACCTCGGACGGCCTCTCCTACGAGCAGTACTTC. Translation gives CASTSDGLSYEQYF.

This clonotype has only a few counts. This rearrangement joins TRBV5-5 to TRBJ1-2, with no clear D. From germline, CDR1 is SGHKS and CDR2 YYEKEE (reference sequence). The CDR3 covers 13 residues. V was pared by 0 bases and J by 7 bases, with 10 bases between. In DNA, the CDR3 is TGTGCCAGCAGCTTGGATTCATGGGGTGGCTACACCTTC. Its translation is CASSLDSWGGYTF.

This clonotype was counted at least ten times. V usage is TRBV6-1 and J usage is TRBJ1-1, with D uncertain. With 8 bases removed from V and 0 bases from J, the gap between germline ends came to 13 bases. This CDR3 contains 14 residues. CDR1 is MNHNS, CDR2 SASEGT, per germline. The CDR3 DNA reads TGTGCCAGCGGGGTGACCCTCATGAACACTGAAGCTTTCTTT. This sequence encodes CASGVTLMNTEAFF.

At least ten counts were recorded for this clonotype. The chain has TRBV20-1 and TRBJ1-1; the D is unclear. This CDR3 region has 13 residues. Germline assignment: CDR1 DFQATT and CDR2 SNEGSKA (reference sequence). Trimming took 3 bases from V and 4 from J, leaving 12 bases between them. In DNA form, the CDR3 reads TGCAGTGCTAGTGGGCAGCTTTTCACTGAAGCTTTCTTT. It specifies CSASGQLFTEAFF.

This clonotype was seen only a few times. This rearrangement joins TRBV6-5 to TRBJ2-5; D is undetermined. V was shortened by 0 bases and J by 4 bases, with 15 bases between the two germline ends. Germline V gene data show CDR1 as MNHEY and CDR2 as SVGAGI. This CDR3 has 16 amino acids. The CDR3 nucleotides read TGTGCCAGCAGTTACTCGAGTGGGGAAAAGGCAGAGACCCAGTACTTC. Translating gives CASSYSSGEKAETQYF.

The gene calls are TRBV19 and TRBJ2-7; perhaps TRBD1 as D (5 bases). Germline-derived CDR1 and CDR2 are LNHDA and SQIVND (reference sequence). The CDR3 consists of 15 residues. V was shortened by 3 bases and J by 9 bases, with 21 bases between the two germline ends. The CDR3 region is CASSMGQDPPFVQYF. CDR3 nucleotides: TGTGCCAGTAGTATGGGGCAGGACCCTCCATTCGTGCAGTACTTC. The variable domain in full, with the rest retrieved from reference TRBV19 and TRBJ2-7, is DGGITQSPKYLFRKEGQNVTLSCEQNLNHDAMYWYRQDPGQGLRLIYYSQIVNDFQKGDIAEGYSVSREKKESFPLTVTSAQKNPTAFYLCASSMGQDPPFVQYFGPGTRLTVT.

This clonotype has only a few counts. V usage is TRBV5-1 and J usage is TRBJ2-6; the D is unclear. V was pared by 1 base and J by 2 bases, with 4 bases between. This CDR3 is 14 amino acids long. The V gene's germline CDR1 is SGHRS and CDR2 YFSETQ. The CDR3 sequence is CASSLIPGANVLTF. The CDR3 DNA reads as TGCGCCAGCAGCTTGATTCCTGGGGCCAACGTCCTGACTTTC. Full variable domain (rest looked up from reference TRBV5-1 and TRBJ2-6): KAGVTQTPRYLIKTRGQQVTLSCSPISGHRSVSWYQQTPGQGLQFLFEYFSETQRNKGNFPGRFSGRQFSNSRSEMNVSTLELGDSALYLCASSLIPGANVLTFGAGSRLTVL.

The gene calls are TRBV6-5 and TRBJ1-1; 9 positions agree with TRBD1. Germline CDR1 is MNHEY and CDR2 is SVGAGI. Trimming at V came to 5 bases and at J to 2 bases, leaving 15 bases not matched to a gene. The CDR3 covers 18 residues. CDR3: CASSRYSGTGLVNTEAFF. CDR3 DNA sequence: TGTGCCAGCAGTCGCTATTCCGGGACAGGGTTAGTTAACACTGAAGCTTTCTTT.

The sample holds a few counts of this clonotype. The gene calls are TRBV5-1 and TRBJ1-2; no clear D. CDR1 is SGHRS and CDR2 is YFSETQ in the germline V gene. Trimming removed 0 bases from V and 2 bases from J, with 5 bases in between. The CDR3 loop spans 13 amino acids. The CDR3 sequence: CASSLGENYGYTF. The CDR3 DNA sequence: TGCGCCAGCAGCTTGGGGGAGAACTATGGCTACACCTTC.

This clonotype appeared many times. The genes are TRBV12-3 or TRBV12-4 and TRBJ2-1; 12 bases agree with TRBD2. The CDR3 sequence is 17 residues long. Trimming removed 5 bases from V and 6 bases from J; junction bases left unmatched: 11. CDR3 sequence reads: CASSPGPSGGGFNEQFF. DNA for the CDR3: TGTGCCAGCAGTCCCGGGCCTAGCGGGGGGGGATTCAATGAGCAGTTCTTC.

This clonotype has only a few counts. This chain links TRBV7-2 with TRBJ1-6; D is unclear. Per the germline V gene, CDR1 is SGHTA and CDR2 is FQGNSA. V dropped 2 bases and J dropped 7 bases, with 3 bases sitting between them. The CDR3 length is 12 residues. CDR3 in DNA: TGTGCCAGCAGCTTAATGAATTCACCCCTCCACTTT. Its translation: CASSLMNSPLHF.

Ten or more counts support this clonotype. This sequence joins TRBV6-2 or TRBV6-3 and TRBJ1-1; D remains ambiguous. CDR1 is MNHEY, CDR2 SVGEGT, per germline. This CDR3 is built from 15 residues. V was clipped by 4 bases and J by 4 bases, with 16 bases between them. This chain's CDR3 is CASSSDRQRSTEAFF. CDR3 in DNA: TGTGCCAGCAGTTCAGATCGCCAACGGAGCACTGAAGCTTTCTTT.

The V gene is TRBV28, the J gene TRBJ2-2; no definite D call. Trimming took off 8 bases at V and 4 bases at J, with 17 bases between the two ends. CDR3 size: 15 residues. Germline V gene data show CDR1 as MDHEN and CDR2 as SYDVKM. The CDR3 region is CASRNYVEPTGELFF. CDR3 coding DNA: TGTGCCAGCCGAAATTACGTGGAACCCACCGGGGAGCTGTTTTTT.

At least ten counts were recorded for this clonotype. The rearrangement links TRBV24-1 to TRBJ2-1; TRBD1 agrees at 7 bases. Germline V gene data show CDR1 as KGHDR and CDR2 as SFDVKD. Losses at the gene ends were 2 bases for V and 6 bases for J; bases not matched to a gene: 0. The CDR3 length is 13 residues. CDR3 sequence (DNA): TGTGCCACCAGTGATTGGGACAGCAATGAGCAGTTCTTC. This sequence encodes CATSDWDSNEQFF.